The sequence of this T cell receptor (beta chain) was determined in a study of T-cell memory formation after mild COVID-19 (dated by TCRdb to the early 2020s). About the investigation overall: Most TCR sequence clusters were specific to one of the two donors. In a couple of donors, T-cell clones that expanded and contracted after mild COVID-19 were tracked by sequencing TCRalpha and TCRbeta repertoires over time. Two young, previously healthy adult volunteers made up the cohort, one male and one female.

CDR1 and CDR2 are drawn from the germline V gene: SGHRS, YFSETQ. The CDR3, cysteine through phenylalanine, is 14 amino acids long. Here the CDR3 DNA is all that survives: 42 bases in frame from base 1. V is shortened by 4 bases, J by 1 base, and the region joining them spans 11 bases. This clonotype was detected a few times. No antigen is known for it. No base quality values were provided; no much bigger clone lies one nucleotide off. What the authors observed across the whole study: Contracting CD4+ clones turned up mainly in the CM and EM memory subsets, whereas EMRA was where CD8+ clones were enriched. Clones that contracted from day 15 to 85 showed balanced CD4/CD8 phenotypes, whereas a second wave of clones that expanded from day 15 to 37 leaned towards CD4+. The detection of some responding clones in pre-infection memory suggests that pre-existing cross-reactive memory T cells joined the SARS-CoV-2 response. The second-wave clones that peaked on day 37 were not confirmed to be SARS-CoV-2 specific. The study covered only a couple of mild cases, and larger cohorts including severe cases with pre-infection samples were considered necessary.

The run used an Illumina NovaSeq 6000. TCRalpha and TCRbeta cDNA libraries were built by 5'RACE with constant-segment primers, adding sample barcodes and unique molecular identifiers. RNA was extracted from every sample with Trizol reagent. Library amplification was performed in two PCR steps, and a second sample barcode and Illumina TruSeq adapters were introduced in the second step. Sequencing of libraries was performed on an Illumina NovaSeq with 2 x 150 bp paired-end reads. In the original analysis: Demultiplexing of reads and collapsing into UMI-guided consensus sequences were performed with migec v1.2.7. With mixcr v2.1.11, UMI consensuses were aligned to TRA and TRB V and J templates and assembled into clonotypes. Expanded or contracted clonotypes were those called significant by both edgeR and NoisET, with noise models trained on biological replicates. For edgeR calls, a false discovery rate-adjusted p below 0.01 and a log2 fold-change threshold of 1 were applied. As an exploratory analysis of dynamics, max-normalized trajectories of the 1000 most abundant clonotypes were examined by PCA with hierarchical clustering. Separately sequenced CD4+ and CD8+ repertoires were used to assign a CD4 or CD8 phenotype to each responding clone. TCRdb trimmed public reads at Q25 via fastp, called clones via MiXCR and kept in-frame beta chains. Duplicate CDR3 protein sequences are folded into a single record with the most common DNA and genes. Clone size and V and J calls follow TCRdb, not the original study. This sample is represented by fewer than 650,000 distinct CDR3 sequences; about 22% of them were singletons. The top ten hold about 8.4% of the sample.

Ficoll-Paque density gradient centrifugation was the method used to isolate PBMCs. The receptor was isolated from an adult woman who had mild COVID-19 (a few samples of this study predate the infection). The sample titles of this study are shuffled in the database, so cell type and time point are left out; the donor was told from shared clones. The rearrangement combines TRBV5-1 with TRBJ1-1, with the identity of the D gene unclear. The sequencing input was PBMCs or a T cell subset sorted from them (not recorded which). The CDR3 corresponds to CASSKLGGNTEAFF. The sequence in DNA is TGCGCCAGCAGCAAACTGGGAGGGAACACTGAAGCTTTCTTT.